These 29 T cell receptor beta chains came from one sample sequenced in a study of response to subunit inactivated influenza vaccine. One entry per CDR3 protein, called by TCRdb with MiXCR from the RT-PCR reads. The sample consists of 450,000 to 600,000 distinct CDR3 sequences, 16% of them appearing once. The specimen comprised CD4+ T cells sorted from PBMCs, sampled around 25 months after vaccination. The source of these receptors is a man between 50 and 69 years old who received an inactivated influenza vaccine.

This clonotype has only a few counts. This sequence joins TRBV20-1 and TRBJ2-1, with 9 bases identical to TRBD2. Trimming removed 2 bases from V and 9 bases from J; junction bases left unmatched: 8. The CDR3 runs 14 residues. Germline CDR1 and CDR2: DFQATT and SNEGSKA (reference sequence). In nucleotides, the CDR3 is TGCAGTGCTAGAATCGGCGGGGGGGCGAGTGAGCAGTTCTTC. As protein: CSARIGGGASEQFF.

The chain combines TRBV6-2 or TRBV6-3 with TRBJ2-1; 7 nucleotides align to TRBD2. The CDR3 is 16 amino acids. Germline lookup yields CDR1 MNHEY and CDR2 SVGEGT. V lost 6 bases to trimming and J lost 5 bases; unmatched junction nucleotides: 13. CDR3 residues: CASSLWGGSVHNEQFF. CDR3 in DNA: TGTGCCAGCAGCCTTTGGGGCGGGAGCGTCCACAATGAGCAGTTCTTC.

This clonotype came up a few times. The chain has TRBV14 and TRBJ1-1; no reliable D call. The CDR3 covers 14 residues. CDR1 is SGHDN, CDR2 FVKESK, per germline. Deletions cut 2 bases from V and 1 base from J, with 8 bases between. CDR3 DNA sequence: TGTGCCAGCAGCCAATTACCGGCGAACACTGAAGCTTTCTTT. Amino acid sequence: CASSQLPANTEAFF.

The gene calls are TRBV6-1 and TRBJ2-5, with D hard to call. CDR1 is MNHNS, CDR2 SASEGT, per germline. Deletions cut 6 bases from V and 5 bases from J, with 13 bases between. The CDR3 loop spans 13 amino acids. The CDR3 here is CASRGGVYETQYF. The CDR3 nucleotides are TGTGCCAGCAGGGGTGGGGTATACGAGACCCAGTACTTC.

The gene calls are TRBV20-1 and TRBJ1-1; D possibly corresponds to TRBD1 (6 bases). The CDR3 runs 13 residues. The germline V gene encodes CDR1 DFQATT and CDR2 SNEGSKA (reference sequence). The V gene lost 2 bases and the J gene lost 8 bases, with 15 bases spanning the gap. CDR3 amino acids: CSARSQGRSEAFF. CDR3 bases: TGCAGTGCTAGATCACAGGGTCGGTCAGAAGCTTTCTTT.

J is TRBJ2-7 and V is TRBV6-2 or TRBV6-3; 7 bases agree with TRBD2. Germline V gives CDR1 MNHEY, CDR2 SVGEGT. The trim removed 10 bases at V and 1 base at J, leaving 13 bases unmatched. This CDR3 region has 15 residues. The CDR3 nucleotides read TGTGCCACCTCTGGGACTACCGAAACATCCTACGAGCAGTACTTC. Translation: CATSGTTETSYEQYF.

The chain joins TRBV7-9 to TRBJ2-7; D ambiguous. V lost 6 bases to trimming and J lost 1 base, with 10 bases between them. The CDR3 runs to 13 residues. From germline, CDR1 is SEHNR and CDR2 FQNEAQ (reference sequence). CDR3 amino acids: CASRGSRSYEQYF. DNA for the CDR3: TGTGCCAGCAGGGGGTCACGATCCTACGAGCAGTACTTC.

The CDR3 loop is CASRHSGRRYEQYF. CDR3 nucleotides: TGTGCCAGCAGACATAGCGGGAGACGGTACGAGCAGTACTTC. This chain connects TRBV12-3 or TRBV12-4 to TRBJ2-7; 9 bases align to TRBD2. This CDR3 has 14 amino acids. J gave up 4 bases and V 6 bases, and 7 bases lay outside the gene matches.

This clonotype was detected a few times. The rearrangement uses TRBV20-1 and TRBJ2-1; tentatively, D is TRBD2 (6 bases). The CDR3 sequence is 13 residues long. The ends were cut back, 6 bases at V and 6 bases at J, with 15 bases in the middle. Germline CDR1 is DFQATT and CDR2 is SNEGSKA (reference sequence). The CDR3 spells CSAPTTRRNEQFF. Here the CDR3 DNA reads TGCAGTGCACCGACGACTAGGCGCAATGAGCAGTTCTTC.

The genes are TRBV12-3 or TRBV12-4 and TRBJ1-4; 8 nucleotides line up with TRBD1. The trim removed 3 bases at V and 5 bases at J, leaving 5 bases unmatched. The CDR3 has 15 residues. CDR3 residues: CASSLRQGRNEKLFF. The CDR3 coding sequence is TGTGCCAGCAGTTTGAGACAGGGGAGGAATGAAAAACTGTTTTTT.

This clonotype was detected ten times or more. The chain's CDR3 is CASSPILNTEAFF. Written as DNA, the CDR3 is TGTGCCAGCAGCCCGATCTTGAACACTGAAGCTTTCTTT. The chain recombines TRBV7-3 with TRBJ1-1; no reliable D call. Trimming took 5 bases from V and 0 from J, leaving 7 bases between them. CDR3 length: 13 amino acids. Germline-derived CDR1 and CDR2 are SGHTA and FQGTGA.

This clonotype showed up many times. This chain links TRBV10-3 with TRBJ2-1; 12 nucleotides match TRBD2. The CDR3 is 15 amino acids. The germline V gene encodes CDR1 ENHRY and CDR2 SYGVKD. The J segment lost 1 base and the V segment lost 6 bases, leaving 1 base of the junction unmatched. CDR3 amino acids: CAIRLAGGSYNEQFF. The CDR3 nucleotides read TGTGCCATCAGGCTAGCGGGAGGGTCCTACAATGAGCAGTTCTTC.

The sample holds a few counts of this clonotype. The rearrangement uses TRBV7-2 and TRBJ1-1; D is uncertain. V was cut by 3 bases and J by 7 bases, with 9 bases left in between. This CDR3 region has 12 residues. CDR1 is SGHTA and CDR2 is FQGNSA in the germline V gene. This chain's CDR3 is CASSFPRGEAFF. CDR3 in DNA: TGTGCCAGCAGCTTCCCCCGAGGTGAAGCTTTCTTT.

This clonotype turned up a few times. The chain is built from TRBV20-1 and TRBJ2-1, with 9 bases identical to TRBD2. The CDR3 extends over 12 amino acids. V was pared by 6 bases and J by 5 bases, with 2 bases of the junction left unmatched. Germline CDR1 DFQATT, CDR2 SNEGSKA (reference sequence). The CDR3 spells CSASSGNNEQFF. The DNA of the CDR3 is TGCAGTGCGTCTAGCGGGAACAATGAGCAGTTCTTC.

This clonotype has a handful of counts. The gene calls are TRBV6-1 and TRBJ2-1; 9 nucleotides align to TRBD1. This CDR3 is built from 19 residues. The germline V gene has CDR1 MNHNS and CDR2 SASEGT. Germline trimming cut 8 bases from V and 3 bases from J; bases unmatched to any gene: 20. The CDR3 spells CASGPQGAGRLSDYNEQFF. In DNA form, the CDR3 reads TGTGCCAGCGGACCACAGGGGGCAGGCCGACTGTCAGACTACAATGAGCAGTTCTTC.

This clonotype appeared many times. The chain combines TRBV20-1 with TRBJ2-5; maybe TRBD2 (5 bases). Per germline, CDR1 DFQATT and CDR2 SNEGSKA (reference sequence). Trimming removed 2 bases from V and 5 bases from J, with 15 bases in between. This CDR3 spans 14 amino acids. CDR3 in DNA: TGCAGTGCTAGATCCCCACTAGAGGTGGAGACCCAGTACTTC. Its protein is CSARSPLEVETQYF.

The chain couples TRBV20-1 to TRBJ1-6, with 11 bases that match TRBD1. V was clipped by 3 bases and J by 2 bases; unmatched bases: 3. CDR3 length: 16 residues. The germline V gene has CDR1 DFQATT and CDR2 SNEGSKA (reference sequence). CDR3 DNA sequence: TGCAGTGCTAGTCCGGGACAGGGGGCCTATAATTCACCCCTCCACTTT. It is translated as CSASPGQGAYNSPLHF.

The rearrangement uses TRBV19 and TRBJ1-6; weak D call: TRBD1 (5 bases). From germline, CDR1 is LNHDA and CDR2 SQIVND (reference sequence). The CDR3 runs 15 residues. V gave up 8 bases and J gave up 7 bases, with 18 bases separating them. CDR3 sequence: CASQKTAGSNSPLHF. The DNA of the CDR3 is TGTGCCAGTCAAAAGACAGCCGGGTCCAATTCACCCCTCCACTTT.

This clonotype was seen a handful of times. The chain couples TRBV29-1 to TRBJ2-7; D is possibly TRBD1 (5 bases). V lost 6 bases, J lost 3 bases, and 21 bases lay in between. CDR1 is SQVTM and CDR2 is ANQGSEA in the germline V gene. This CDR3 is 15 amino acids long. CDR3 protein: CSVAKGPRQYYEQYF. The CDR3 DNA reads TGCAGCGTCGCCAAGGGGCCACGCCAGTACTACGAGCAGTACTTC.

A few counts support this clonotype. V and J are TRBV19 and TRBJ2-7, with D perhaps TRBD1 (6 bases). Germline V gene sequence: CDR1 LNHDA, CDR2 SQIVND (reference sequence). The CDR3 is 13 amino acids. V was shortened by 4 bases and J by 1 base, with 8 bases between the two germline ends. In DNA form, the CDR3 reads TGTGCCAGTAGTACCCAGGGGTCCTACGAGCAGTACTTC. Translated, it gives CASSTQGSYEQYF.

This clonotype was picked up a small number of times. The V and J genes are TRBV7-2 and TRBJ2-1, with TRBD2 as a possible D gene (6 bases). Germline V CDR1 and CDR2: SGHTA, FQGNSA. The germline V and J ends were trimmed by 7 bases and 0 bases, with 10 bases remaining between them. This CDR3 has 14 residues. The CDR3 DNA sequence: TGTGCCAGCACCCACGGGAGCTCCTACAATGAGCAGTTCTTC. Protein product: CASTHGSSYNEQFF.

The chain employs TRBV4-3 and TRBJ2-3; maybe TRBD1 (6 bases). There are 16 residues in the CDR3. Germline V gives CDR1 LGHNA, CDR2 YSLEER. Trimming pared 1 base from V and 4 bases from J, leaving 15 bases between. CDR3 region: CASSQGEGRGADTQYF. CDR3 DNA sequence: TGCGCCAGCAGCCAAGGCGAGGGCAGGGGCGCAGATACGCAGTATTTT.

This clonotype was picked up a small number of times. The chain has TRBV5-1 and TRBJ2-5; possibly TRBD1 for D (6 bases). V lost 5 bases and J lost 2, with 19 bases in between. The CDR3 is 16 amino acids. The germline CDR1 and CDR2 sequences are SGHRS and YFSETQ. CDR3 DNA sequence: TGCGCCAGCAGTCTGGGTTCCCAGGGGTCACAAGAGACCCAGTACTTC. It yields the protein CASSLGSQGSQETQYF.

This clonotype was detected many times. The genes are TRBV28 and TRBJ2-3, with 7 bases matching TRBD1. The CDR3 spans 14 residues. Germline V CDR1 and CDR2: MDHEN, SYDVKM. The J segment lost 3 bases and the V segment lost 3 bases, leaving 3 bases of the junction unmatched. The CDR3 DNA reads as TGTGCCAGCAGTTTCCGGGACAGTACAGATACGCAGTATTTT. This encodes CASSFRDSTDTQYF.

The rearrangement joins TRBV12-3 or TRBV12-4 to TRBJ1-5; D gene uncertain. The CDR3 length is 13 residues. Trimming left V 2 bases short and J 4 bases short, with 6 bases between. The CDR3 nucleotides read TGTGCCAGCAGTTTATGGGAGAATCAGCCCCAGCATTTT. Translated: CASSLWENQPQHF.

This clonotype was recorded once. The chain carries TRBV21-1 and TRBJ1-2; no DNA check was done on the table's D call, TRBD1. TRBV21-1 is annotated as a pseudogene. The CDR3 consists of 14 residues. CDR3 sequence: CASSKGKGARGYTF. The CDR3, as DNA: TGTGCCAGCAGCAAAGGCAAGGGGGCAAGAGGCTACACCTTC.

The genes are TRBV20-1 and TRBJ1-2; D unclear. V was cut by 5 bases and J by 0 bases, with 16 bases left in between. Per germline, CDR1 DFQATT and CDR2 SNEGSKA (reference sequence). The CDR3 sequence is 15 residues long. This CDR3 is CSAPAVLRANYGYTF. The CDR3 DNA reads TGCAGTGCTCCGGCGGTCCTGAGAGCTAACTATGGCTACACCTTC.

The chain joins TRBV2 to TRBJ2-5; D gene ambiguous. V was shortened by 8 bases and J by 4 bases, with 11 bases between the two germline ends. In germline, CDR1 is SNHLY, CDR2 FYNNEI. The CDR3 consists of 12 residues. CDR3 amino acids: CASGRVGETQYF. DNA of the CDR3: TGTGCCAGCGGAAGGGTCGGAGAGACCCAGTACTTC. Combining the CDR3 with reference TRBV2 and TRBJ2-5 gives the whole variable domain EPEVTQTPSHQVTQMGQEVILRCVPISNHLYFYWYRQILGQKVEFLVSFYNNEISEKSEIFDDQFSVERPDGSNFTLKIRSTKLEDSAMYFCASGRVGETQYFGPGTRLLVL.

The chain has TRBV6-2 or TRBV6-3 and TRBJ2-7; weak D call: TRBD1 (6 bases). V shed 7 bases and J shed 2 bases, with 15 bases lying between them. The germline CDR1 and CDR2 sequences are MNHEY and SVGEGT. The CDR3 totals 14 residues. CDR3 protein: CASIRDTGAYEQYF. The CDR3 nucleotides are TGTGCCAGCATTAGGGACACCGGGGCCTACGAGCAGTACTTC.